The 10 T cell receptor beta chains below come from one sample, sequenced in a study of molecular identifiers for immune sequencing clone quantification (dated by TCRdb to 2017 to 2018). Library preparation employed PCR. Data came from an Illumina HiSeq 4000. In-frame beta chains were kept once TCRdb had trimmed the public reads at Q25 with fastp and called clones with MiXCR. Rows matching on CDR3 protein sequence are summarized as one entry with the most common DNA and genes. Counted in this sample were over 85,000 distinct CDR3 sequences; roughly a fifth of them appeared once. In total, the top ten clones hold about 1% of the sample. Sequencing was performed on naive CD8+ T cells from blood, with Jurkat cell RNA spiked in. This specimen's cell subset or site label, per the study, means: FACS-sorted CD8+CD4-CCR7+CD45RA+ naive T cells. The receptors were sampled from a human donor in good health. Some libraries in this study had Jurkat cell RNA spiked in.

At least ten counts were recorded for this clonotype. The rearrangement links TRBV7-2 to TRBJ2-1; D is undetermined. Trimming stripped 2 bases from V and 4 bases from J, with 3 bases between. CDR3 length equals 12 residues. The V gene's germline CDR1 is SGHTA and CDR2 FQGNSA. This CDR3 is CASSLPYNEQFF. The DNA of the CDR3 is TGTGCCAGCAGCTTACCTTACAATGAGCAGTTCTTC.

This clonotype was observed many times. CDR3 loop: CASSMPLGGLGQPQHF. The DNA for the CDR3 is TGTGCCAGTAGTATGCCTTTGGGGGGCCTCGGACAGCCCCAGCATTTT. V gene TRBV19 combines with J gene TRBJ1-5, with D possibly being TRBD1 (6 bases). V lost 3 bases, J lost 7 bases, and 19 bases lay in between. The CDR3 sequence is 16 residues long. Germline V gene lookup returns CDR1 LNHDA and CDR2 SQIVND (reference sequence).

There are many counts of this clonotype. The CDR3 loop is CASSPLRATNEKLFF. The CDR3 DNA is TGTGCCAGCAGTCCTTTAAGGGCAACTAATGAAAAACTGTTTTTT. The chain has TRBV6-5 and TRBJ1-4; D call uncertain. CDR1 and CDR2 from the germline V gene are MNHEY and SVGAGI. This CDR3 has 15 residues. Between the trimmed V and J ends, which lost 5 bases and 0 bases, there was a span of 10 bases.

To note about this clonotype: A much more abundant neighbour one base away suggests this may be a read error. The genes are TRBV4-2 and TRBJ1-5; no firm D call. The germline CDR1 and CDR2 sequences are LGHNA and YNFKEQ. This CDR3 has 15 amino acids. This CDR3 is CASSQGVSSLQPQRF. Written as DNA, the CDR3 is TGTGCCAGCAGCCAAGGTGTCAGCAGCTTGCAGCCCCAGCGTTTT.

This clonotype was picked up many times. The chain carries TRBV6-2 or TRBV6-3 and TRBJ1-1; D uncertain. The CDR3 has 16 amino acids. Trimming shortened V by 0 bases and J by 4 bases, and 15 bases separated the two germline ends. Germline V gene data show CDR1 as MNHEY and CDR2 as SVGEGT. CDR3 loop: CASSYSIEFRRTEAFF. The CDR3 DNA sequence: TGTGCCAGCAGTTACTCGATCGAGTTCAGGCGCACTGAAGCTTTCTTT.

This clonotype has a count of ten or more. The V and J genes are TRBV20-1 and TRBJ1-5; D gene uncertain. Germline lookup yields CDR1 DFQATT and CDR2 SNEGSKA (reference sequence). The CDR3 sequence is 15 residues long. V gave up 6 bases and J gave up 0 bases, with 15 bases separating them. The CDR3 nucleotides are TGCAGTGCCCTGGGCAGTGGTTATAGCAATCAGCCCCAGCATTTT. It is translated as CSALGSGYSNQPQHF.

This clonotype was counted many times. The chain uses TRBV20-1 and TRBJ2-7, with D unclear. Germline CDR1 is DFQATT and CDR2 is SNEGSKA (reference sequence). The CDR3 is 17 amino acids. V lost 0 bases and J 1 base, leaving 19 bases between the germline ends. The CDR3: CSARDPQNKGSSYEQYF. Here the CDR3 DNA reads TGCAGTGCTAGAGACCCACAGAACAAAGGGTCTTCCTACGAGCAGTACTTC.

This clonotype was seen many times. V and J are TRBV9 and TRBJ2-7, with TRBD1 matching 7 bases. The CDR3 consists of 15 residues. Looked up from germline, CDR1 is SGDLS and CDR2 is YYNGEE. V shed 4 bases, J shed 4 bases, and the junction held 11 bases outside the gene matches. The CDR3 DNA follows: TGTGCCAGCAGCCCGACCGGGACAGCAACTTACGAGCAGTACTTC. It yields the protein CASSPTGTATYEQYF.

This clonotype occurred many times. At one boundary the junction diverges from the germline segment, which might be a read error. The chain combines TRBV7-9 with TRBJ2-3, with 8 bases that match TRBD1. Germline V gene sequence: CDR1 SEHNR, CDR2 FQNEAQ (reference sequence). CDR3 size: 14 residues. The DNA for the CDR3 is TGCGCCAGCAGCTCAGGACAGGGAGCAGATACGCAGTATTTT. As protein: CASSSGQGADTQYF.

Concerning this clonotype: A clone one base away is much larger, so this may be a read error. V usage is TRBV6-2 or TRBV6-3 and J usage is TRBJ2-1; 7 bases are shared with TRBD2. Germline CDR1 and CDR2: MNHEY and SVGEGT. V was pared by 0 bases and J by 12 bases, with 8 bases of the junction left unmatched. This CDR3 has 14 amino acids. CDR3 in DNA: TGTGCCAGCAGTTACTCCGGGGGGATCGATGGGCAGTTCTTC. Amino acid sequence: CASSYSGGIDGQFF.